This passage covers 29 T cell receptor beta chains from one sample sequenced in a study of siplizumab effects on memory and regulatory T cells. Data came from immunoSEQ multiplex PCR; TCRdb stores just in-frame clones and leaves some out. The sample holds more than 50,000 clones, 80% to 95% seen once. The sequenced sample was CD8+ T cells sorted from blood. These receptors all stem from a human donor in good health.

The chain employs TRBV28 and TRBJ2-5; TRBD1 matches at 7 bases. CDR1 and CDR2 (germline): MDHEN, SYDVKM. The V gene end was trimmed by 6 bases and the J gene end by 5 bases; junction bases not matched to a gene: 21. The CDR3 sequence is 18 residues long. DNA of the CDR3: TGTGCCAGCAGCAGTGGGATAATAACAGGGGTCGTCGCGGAGACCCAGTACTTC. Translating it yields CASSSGIITGVVAETQYF. Full variable domain (rest looked up from reference TRBV28 and TRBJ2-5): DVKVTQSSRYLVKRTGEKVFLECVQDMDHENMFWYRQDPGLGLRLIYFSYDVKMKEKGDIPEGYSVSREKKERFSLILESASTNQTSMYLCASSSGIITGVVAETQYFGPGTRLLVL.

V gene TRBV6-1 combines with J gene TRBJ2-1; D gene unclear. The length of the CDR3 is 10 residues. The germline V and J ends were trimmed by 10 bases and 12 bases, with 13 bases remaining between them. The germline V gene encodes CDR1 MNHNS and CDR2 SASEGT. The CDR3 region has the DNA TGTGCCATCAACTCCGGGCGGCAGTTCTTC. Encoded protein: CAINSGRQFF.

This clone was counted once. The J gene is TRBJ2-2, the V gene TRBV7-3; D could derive from TRBD1 or TRBD2 (7 bases each). This CDR3 spans 15 amino acids. Trimming removed 5 bases at V and 6 bases at J, with 16 bases between. The germline V gene has CDR1 SGHTA and CDR2 FQGTGA. The CDR3 DNA reads as TGTGCCAGCAGCCCCCAGGGGGGGAGCGCCGGGGAGCTGTTTTTT. Translation gives CASSPQGGSAGELFF. Supplemented by reference TRBV7-3 and TRBJ2-2, the full variable domain reads GAGVSQTPSNKVTEKGKYVELRCDPISGHTALYWYRQSLGQGPEFLIYFQGTGAADDSGLPNDRFFAVRPEGSVSTLKIQRTERGDSAVYLCASSPQGGSAGELFFGEGSRLTVL.

V is TRBV27 and J is TRBJ1-1; D gene unclear. V gave up 0 bases and J gave up 6 bases, with 8 bases separating them. The CDR3 has 13 residues. The germline V gene encodes CDR1 MNHEY and CDR2 SMNVEV (reference sequence). CDR3 bases: TGTGCCAGCAGTTTATCATTGGGCCCTGAAGCTTTCTTT. It yields the protein CASSLSLGPEAFF.

The chain couples TRBV13 to TRBJ2-7; the D is unclear. The CDR3 extends over 12 amino acids. The ends were cut back, 1 base at V and 3 bases at J, with 4 bases in the middle. Germline V gene data show CDR1 as PRHDT and CDR2 as FYEKMQ (reference sequence). The CDR3 coding sequence is TGTGCCAGCAGCTTAGTGTTCTACGAGCAGTACTTC. This encodes CASSLVFYEQYF.

J is TRBJ1-5 and V is TRBV2, with D uncertain. The germline V gene encodes CDR1 SNHLY and CDR2 FYNNEI. V lost 8 bases, J lost 0 bases, and 14 bases lay in between. This CDR3 spans 15 amino acids. The CDR3 protein is CASDLSGLSNQPQHF. The CDR3 DNA reads as TGTGCCAGCGACCTCAGCGGGCTTAGCAATCAGCCCCAGCATTTT.

This chain uses TRBV4-1 with TRBJ1-1, with TRBD1 matching over 10 bases. The CDR3 has 14 amino acids. Germline V gene data show CDR1 as MGHRA and CDR2 as YSYEKL. The junction had 4 bases not matched to a gene; V was cut back by 1 base and J by 8 bases. Here the CDR3 reads CASSQGQGASEAFF. The CDR3 DNA reads TGCGCCAGCAGCCAAGGACAGGGGGCGTCAGAAGCTTTCTTT.

The rearrangement uses TRBV28 and TRBJ1-3; D is uncertain. The germline gives CDR1 MDHEN, CDR2 SYDVKM. The CDR3 has 16 residues. The V and J ends lost 8 bases and 4 bases respectively, with 21 bases between them. The CDR3 protein is CASWARTRVYGNTIYF. CDR3 bases: TGTGCCAGCTGGGCCAGGACCCGGGTATACGGAAACACCATATATTTT.

The J gene is TRBJ1-1, the V gene TRBV27; D might be TRBD1 (6 bases). CDR1 and CDR2 from the germline V gene are MNHEY and SMNVEV (reference sequence). The V end lost 7 bases, the J end lost 1 base, and 10 bases lay between the germline ends. The CDR3 covers 13 residues. The CDR3 spells CASTRTANTEAFF. In nucleotides, the CDR3 is TGTGCCAGCACCAGGACAGCGAACACTGAAGCTTTCTTT.

The gene calls are TRBV5-6 and TRBJ2-1; possibly TRBD2 for D (5 bases). The CDR3 totals 13 residues. Trimming removed 4 bases at V and 7 bases at J, with 12 bases between. Germline values: CDR1 SGHDT, CDR2 YYEEEE. Written as DNA, the CDR3 is TGTGCCAGCAGCCCCGGACTTTGGAATGAGCAGTTCTTC. It yields the protein CASSPGLWNEQFF.

This clone has just a few counts. The V gene is TRBV5-1, the J gene TRBJ1-1; D might be TRBD1 (5 bases). The CDR3 consists of 11 residues. V lost 4 bases and J lost 4, with 5 bases in between. Germline CDR1 SGHRS, CDR2 YFSETQ. The CDR3 sequence is CASSQGTEAFF. CDR3 in DNA: TGCGCCAGCAGCCAGGGCACTGAAGCTTTCTTT.

J is TRBJ1-4 and V is TRBV7-2; D is perhaps TRBD1 (6 bases). Germline lookup yields CDR1 SGHTA and CDR2 FQGNSA. The CDR3 consists of 14 residues. Trimming pared 3 bases from V and 8 bases from J, leaving 13 bases between. The CDR3 loop is CASSLSQGGEKLFF. CDR3 DNA sequence: TGTGCCAGCAGCTTGTCACAGGGTGGAGAAAAACTGTTTTTT.

This clone has a single count. J is TRBJ2-3 and V is TRBV6-5; possibly TRBD2 for D (6 bases). V shed 4 bases and J shed 4 bases, with 12 bases lying between them. This CDR3 has 14 residues. CDR1 MNHEY and CDR2 SVGAGI come from the germline V gene. CDR3 sequence: CASSSQTSSDTQYF. CDR3 coding DNA: TGTGCCAGCAGTTCCCAGACTAGTTCAGATACGCAGTATTTT.

In nucleotides, the CDR3 is TGTGCCGGGGGGGAGGGGGAGACCCAGTACTTC. Amino acids: CAGGEGETQYF. The chain uses TRBV6-6 and TRBJ2-5, with 7 bases that match TRBD2. The CDR3 loop spans 11 amino acids. Looked up from germline, CDR1 is MNHNY and CDR2 is SVGAGI (reference sequence). Losses at the gene ends were 11 bases for V and 5 bases for J; bases not matched to a gene: 5.

This chain connects TRBV6-1 to TRBJ2-1, with 7 bases lining up with TRBD2. V was clipped by 3 bases and J by 0 bases; unmatched bases: 2. The CDR3 is 15 residues long. CDR1 and CDR2 from the germline V gene are MNHNS and SASEGT. The DNA for the CDR3 is TGTGCCAGCAGTGATGGGACTATCTCCTACAATGAGCAGTTCTTC. This sequence encodes CASSDGTISYNEQFF.

The chain couples TRBV11-1 to TRBJ2-1; 8 positions match TRBD2. The CDR3 runs 16 residues. Germline values: CDR1 SGHAT, CDR2 FQDESV (reference sequence). V lost 2 bases, J lost 0 bases, and 3 bases stayed unmatched. The CDR3 DNA is TGTGCCAGCAGCTTAATAAGCGGGAGCTCCTACAATGAGCAGTTCTTC. This translates into CASSLISGSSYNEQFF.

In its sample, this clone was seen a few times. Other DNA sequences of this sample code for an identical CDR3. The CDR3 DNA follows: TGTGCCAGCAGTTTGGGACGGGGCACTGAAGCTTTCTTT. This gives the protein CASSLGRGTEAFF. The genes are TRBV27 and TRBJ1-1; D might be TRBD1 (5 bases). Trimming cost V 3 bases and J 4 bases, with 9 bases left between them. Per germline, CDR1 MNHEY and CDR2 SMNVEV (reference sequence). The CDR3 spans 13 residues.

The chain combines TRBV28 with TRBJ1-1; a possible D gene is TRBD1 (5 bases). Trimming removed 6 bases at V and 3 bases at J, with 8 bases between. Germline values: CDR1 MDHEN, CDR2 SYDVKM. The CDR3 contains 12 residues. For the CDR3, the DNA is TGTGCCAGCAGGGGGACGCACACTGAAGCTTTCTTT. Translation: CASRGTHTEAFF.

The chain carries TRBV27 and TRBJ1-5; D is perhaps TRBD1 (5 bases). The CDR3 totals 15 residues. V lost 5 bases to trimming and J lost 4 bases, with 15 bases between them. CDR1 is MNHEY and CDR2 is SMNVEV in the germline V gene (reference sequence). The CDR3 DNA reads as TGTGCCAGCAGTCCGACGGGACGGCTGAATCAGCCCCAGCATTTT. Its protein product is CASSPTGRLNQPQHF.

This chain connects TRBV19 to TRBJ2-1, with unresolved D. The germline V gene encodes CDR1 LNHDA and CDR2 SQIVND (reference sequence). The V end was cut by 6 bases, the J end by 0 bases, with 9 bases between. The CDR3 runs to 14 residues. CDR3 in amino acids: CASRQRSSYNEQFF. CDR3 nucleotides: TGTGCCAGTAGGCAGCGAAGCTCCTACAATGAGCAGTTCTTC.

The V call is TRBV7-9, the J call TRBJ1-1; the D is unclear. The CDR3 sequence is 15 residues long. Looked up from germline, CDR1 is SEHNR and CDR2 is FQNEAQ (reference sequence). The V end was cut by 3 bases, the J end by 0 bases, with 11 bases between. CDR3 DNA: TGTGCCAGCAGCTTTTCAACGGAGCTGAACACTGAAGCTTTCTTT. Its protein product is CASSFSTELNTEAFF.

The rearrangement links TRBV11-3 to TRBJ2-7, with 9 nucleotides matching TRBD2. Trimming cost V 2 bases and J 5 bases; bases outside gene matches: 7. The CDR3 length is 15 residues. Germline V lookup: CDR1 SGHNT, CDR2 YENEEA. The chain's CDR3 is CASSLNGGRANEQYF. The CDR3 bases are TGTGCCAGCAGCTTAAACGGCGGGAGGGCCAACGAGCAGTACTTC.

This clone has only one observation. The chain uses TRBV29-1 and TRBJ2-1; 7 positions match TRBD1. Germline V lookup: CDR1 SQVTM, CDR2 ANQGSEA. The CDR3 covers 13 residues. The V gene end was trimmed by 6 bases and the J gene end by 0 bases; junction bases not matched to a gene: 2. The CDR3 spells CSVRDSSYNEQFF. CDR3 nucleotide sequence: TGCAGCGTCCGGGACAGCTCCTACAATGAGCAGTTCTTC.

CDR3 protein: CASSELGDYNEQFF. The CDR3 DNA reads TGTGCCAGCAGTGAATTAGGGGACTACAATGAGCAGTTCTTC. The chain recombines TRBV6-1 with TRBJ2-1; a possible D gene is TRBD1 (5 bases). The V gene's germline CDR1 is MNHNS and CDR2 SASEGT. With 2 bases removed from V and 3 bases from J, the gap between germline ends came to 8 bases. This CDR3 region has 14 residues.

A remark on this clone: At the DNA level, this CDR3 is encoded by other sequences in the same sample as well. V and J are TRBV7-9 and TRBJ2-7; D gene ambiguous. Trimming pared 1 base from V and 0 bases from J, leaving 7 bases between. Germline loops: CDR1 SEHNR, CDR2 FQNEAQ (reference sequence). The length of the CDR3 is 14 residues. The chain's CDR3 is CASSLVGSSYEQYF. The CDR3 region has the DNA TGTGCCAGCAGCTTAGTGGGCAGCTCCTACGAGCAGTACTTC.

This clone is medium-sized in the sample. This chain connects TRBV5-1 to TRBJ1-5; 7 bases are shared with TRBD1. This CDR3 comprises 15 residues. In germline, CDR1 is SGHRS, CDR2 YFSETQ. J was trimmed by 6 bases and V by 1 base; bases with no gene match: 7. The CDR3 loop is CASSLSDRASQPQHF. DNA for the CDR3: TGCGCCAGCAGCTTGTCCGACAGGGCAAGTCAGCCCCAGCATTTT. The full variable domain, completed using reference TRBV5-1 and TRBJ1-5, is KAGVTQTPRYLIKTRGQQVTLSCSPISGHRSVSWYQQTPGQGLQFLFEYFSETQRNKGNFPGRFSGRQFSNSRSEMNVSTLELGDSALYLCASSLSDRASQPQHFGDGTRLSIL.

V usage is TRBV7-9 and J usage is TRBJ2-1; D unclear. Trimming removed 4 bases at V and 7 bases at J, with 8 bases between. There are 12 residues in the CDR3. The germline V gene encodes CDR1 SEHNR and CDR2 FQNEAQ (reference sequence). The CDR3 loop is CASSSAANEQFF. In DNA, the CDR3 is TGTGCCAGCAGCTCGGCGGCGAATGAGCAGTTCTTC.

The V and J genes are TRBV4-1 and TRBJ1-2, with D perhaps TRBD1 (5 bases). Germline V gives CDR1 MGHRA, CDR2 YSYEKL. Trimming took 4 bases from V and 0 from J, leaving 12 bases between them. The CDR3 spans 15 residues. The CDR3 nucleotides read TGCGCCAGCAGCCCCTCGACAGTATCTAACTATGGCTACACCTTC. Translating it yields CASSPSTVSNYGYTF.

The CDR3 is CASSLTGALTGNTIYF. The CDR3 bases are TGTGCCAGCAGCTTAACAGGGGCCTTAACTGGAAACACCATATATTTT. V and J are TRBV11-2 and TRBJ1-3; 7 bases fit TRBD1. The CDR3 is 16 residues long. Germline lookup yields CDR1 SGHAT and CDR2 FQNNGV. With 2 bases clipped from V and 2 bases from J, the junction kept 6 bases outside the gene matches.